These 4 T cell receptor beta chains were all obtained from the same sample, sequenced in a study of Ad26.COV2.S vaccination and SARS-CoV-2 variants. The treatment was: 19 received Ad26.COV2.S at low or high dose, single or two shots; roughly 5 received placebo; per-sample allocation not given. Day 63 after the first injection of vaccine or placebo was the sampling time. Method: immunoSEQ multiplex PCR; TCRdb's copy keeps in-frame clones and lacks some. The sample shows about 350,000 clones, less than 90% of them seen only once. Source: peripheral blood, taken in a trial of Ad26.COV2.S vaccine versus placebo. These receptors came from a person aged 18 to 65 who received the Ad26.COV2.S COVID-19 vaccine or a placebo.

CDR3 in amino acids: CASSRQGATNEKLFF. The DNA of the CDR3 is TGTGCCAGCAGTCGACAGGGAGCAACTAATGAAAAACTGTTTTTT. The chain employs TRBV6-5 and TRBJ1-4; 7 nucleotides align to TRBD1. The CDR3 covers 15 residues. Germline loops: CDR1 MNHEY, CDR2 SVGAGI. Unmatched junction bases numbered 3, after V lost 5 bases and J lost 0 bases.

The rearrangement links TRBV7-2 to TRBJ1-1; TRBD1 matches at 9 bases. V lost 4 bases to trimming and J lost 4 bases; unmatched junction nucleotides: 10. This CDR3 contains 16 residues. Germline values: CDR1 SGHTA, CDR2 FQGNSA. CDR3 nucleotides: TGTGCCAGCAGCTCCTACACGGGACAGGGAGGCACTGAAGCTTTCTTT. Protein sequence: CASSSYTGQGGTEAFF.

The CDR3 reads CASRDSTPPGEQFF. CDR3 sequence (DNA): TGTGCCAGCAGAGACTCTACTCCCCCCGGAGAGCAGTTCTTC. The chain employs TRBV7-9 and TRBJ2-1; no clear D gene. The V end was cut by 6 bases, the J end by 10 bases, with 19 bases between. CDR1 and CDR2 from the germline V gene are SEHNR and FQNEAQ (reference sequence). The CDR3 loop spans 14 amino acids.

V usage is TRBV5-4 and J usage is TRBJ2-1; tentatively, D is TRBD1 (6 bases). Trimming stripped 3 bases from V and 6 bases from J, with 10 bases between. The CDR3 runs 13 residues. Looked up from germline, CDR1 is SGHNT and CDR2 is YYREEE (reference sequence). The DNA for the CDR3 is TGTGCCAGCAGCTCAATACAGGGCAATGAGCAGTTCTTC. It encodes CASSSIQGNEQFF.